The entry below gives a single T cell receptor beta chain sequence along with its context. The sample belongs to a study of blood T cell repertoires in COVID-19. On the study more broadly: In each case, the material was cDNA or gDNA derived from T cells, B-cell-depleted T cells, or PBMCs.

Germline CDR1 and CDR2: MGHRA and YSYEKL. CDR3 length: 17 amino acids. Losses at the gene ends were 7 bases for V and 3 bases for J; bases not matched to a gene: 9. Sequencing used immunoSEQ multiplex PCR; TCRdb keeps in-frame clones, though not all of them. The sample includes about 480,000 clones, 85% to 90% of them seen just once. This sequence originates from a man aged 18-30 years with COVID-19, enrolled during active disease. The gene calls are TRBV4-1 and TRBJ2-1; 13 bases are shared with TRBD2. What was sequenced was peripheral blood. CDR3 protein: CASTPTSGRSYYNEQFF. The CDR3 DNA is TGCGCCAGCACACCGACTAGCGGGAGGTCCTACTACAATGAGCAGTTCTTC.